This TCR beta chain derives from a study of blood T cell repertoires in COVID-19. Overall study: Sites across the United States, Italy and Spain contributed samples from acute and convalescent COVID-19.

The J segment lost 1 base and the V segment lost 0 bases, leaving 6 bases of the junction unmatched. Looked up from germline, CDR1 is SGHRS and CDR2 is YFSETQ. The CDR3 has 17 residues. Clones were sequenced by immunoSEQ multiplex PCR, and TCRdb holds only the in-frame ones, with some missing. The top ten hold less than 9.5% of the sample, which has under 150,000 clones, 75% to 90% seen once. Sequences were obtained from peripheral blood. The source of this sequence is a middle-aged woman with acute or convalescent COVID-19. The genes are TRBV5-1 and TRBJ1-1; 10 bases agree with TRBD1. Written as DNA, the CDR3 is TGCGCCAGCAGCTTGGCGCGGACAGGGGGAAGGAACACTGAAGCTTTCTTT. Translation gives CASSLARTGGRNTEAFF.